Shown below are 20 T cell receptor beta chains from a single sample sequenced in a study of monozygotic twins with inflammatory bowel disease. TCRdb re-called the 5' RACE reads, yielding one record per CDR3 amino acid sequence without DNA. Recorded for this sample: roughly 300,000 distinct CDR3 sequences. The sample comprised blood. The receptors were sampled from a human donor with ulcerative colitis or Crohn's disease, or a healthy co-twin of an affected twin (not recorded which).

The chain has TRBV7-3 and TRBJ2-7; the D gene TCRdb calls, TRBD2, cannot be checked with no DNA. The CDR3 extends over 13 amino acids. Germline V gene sequence: CDR1 SGHTA, CDR2 FQGTGA. The CDR3 loop is CASSYGPAYEQYF.

The chain couples TRBV7-9 to TRBJ2-1; TCRdb's D call, TRBD1, is unchecked because there is no DNA. CDR3 size: 15 residues. The germline CDR1 and CDR2 sequences are SEHNR and FQNEAQ (reference sequence). CDR3 sequence: CASSHGQPRVHEQFF.

The gene calls are TRBV5-5 and TRBJ1-5; checking the TCRdb D call of TRBD1 is not possible without DNA. The CDR3 runs 15 residues. Germline-derived CDR1 and CDR2 are SGHKS and YYEKEE (reference sequence). CDR3 in amino acids: CASSLATGPNQPQHF.

The chain's CDR3 is CSVAAGGRAGELFF. The chain is built from TRBV29-1 and TRBJ2-2; TCRdb indicates TRBD1, and absent DNA this call remains unverified. Germline CDR1 reads SQVTM; CDR2 reads ANQGSEA. The CDR3 covers 14 residues.

The chain employs TRBV6-2 or TRBV6-3 and TRBJ2-7; TCRdb proposes TRBD1, but this gene call is untestable without DNA. Germline-derived CDR1 and CDR2 are MNHEY and SVGEGT. This CDR3 has 15 residues. CDR3 loop: CASSPVGQKTYEQYF.

The J gene is TRBJ1-1, the V gene TRBV27; TCRdb's D call of TRBD1 is untestable without DNA. The CDR3 length is 14 residues. CDR1 MNHEY and CDR2 SMNVEV come from the germline V gene (reference sequence). The CDR3 sequence is CASSFIQGGTEAFF.

The V gene is TRBV5-6, the J gene TRBJ2-3. The CDR3 totals 13 residues. Germline lookup yields CDR1 SGHDT and CDR2 YYEEEE. The CDR3 loop is CASTQLITDTQYF.

V gene TRBV16 combines with J gene TRBJ1-6. This CDR3 has 14 amino acids. The germline V gene encodes CDR1 KGHSY and CDR2 FQNENV. The CDR3 reads CASSQSRAGSPLHF.

The chain uses TRBV5-1 and TRBJ2-5; TCRdb lists TRBD1, though no DNA is available to test this call. Germline CDR1 and CDR2: SGHRS and YFSETQ. The CDR3 runs 16 residues. The CDR3 loop reads CASSLNLRTPSETQYF.

This chain connects TRBV20-1 to TRBJ2-7; TCRdb proposes TRBD2, but this gene call is untestable without DNA. This CDR3 contains 14 residues. From germline, CDR1 is DFQATT and CDR2 SNEGSKA (reference sequence). The CDR3 region is CSGTSGTRTYEQYF.

V and J are TRBV9 and TRBJ2-1. Germline values: CDR1 SGDLS, CDR2 YYNGEE. The CDR3 totals 15 residues. The CDR3 here is CASSQTGTSYNEQFF.

This chain links TRBV7-9 with TRBJ2-5. Germline CDR1 reads SEHNR; CDR2 reads FQNEAQ (reference sequence). This CDR3 spans 13 amino acids. The CDR3: CASRTDEQETQYF. The full variable domain, its missing parts supplied by reference TRBV7-9 and TRBJ2-5, is DTGVSQNPRHKITKRGQNVTFRCDPISEHNRLYWYRQTLGQGPEFLTYFQNEAQLEKSRLLSDRFSAERPKGSFSTLEIQRTEQGDSAMYLCASRTDEQETQYFGPGTRLLVL.

The chain links TRBV7-2 to TRBJ1-1; the D gene TCRdb calls, TRBD1, cannot be checked with no DNA. Germline V gene sequence: CDR1 SGHTA, CDR2 FQGNSA. This CDR3 contains 17 residues. The CDR3 loop reads CASSSGQPRASNTEAFF.

V and J are TRBV7-2 and TRBJ1-3; TCRdb returns TRBD1, unconfirmable since there is no DNA. The germline V gene encodes CDR1 SGHTA and CDR2 FQGNSA. The CDR3 loop spans 16 amino acids. The CDR3 protein is CASSSNGYRTVNTIYF.

The V and J genes are TRBV7-2 and TRBJ2-5; TCRdb lists TRBD2, though no DNA is available to test this call. This CDR3 region has 15 residues. The V gene's germline CDR1 is SGHTA and CDR2 FQGNSA. The CDR3 protein is CASSGAGDPRETQYF.

The rearrangement links TRBV5-1 to TRBJ2-1; checking the TCRdb D call of TRBD2 is not possible without DNA. The germline gives CDR1 SGHRS, CDR2 YFSETQ. The CDR3 runs 16 residues. CDR3 amino acids: CASSLPGLAGANEQFF. Full variable domain (rest looked up from reference TRBV5-1 and TRBJ2-1): KAGVTQTPRYLIKTRGQQVTLSCSPISGHRSVSWYQQTPGQGLQFLFEYFSETQRNKGNFPGRFSGRQFSNSRSEMNVSTLELGDSALYLCASSLPGLAGANEQFFGPGTRLTVL.

V is TRBV3-1 and J is TRBJ2-5. The CDR3 sequence is 12 residues long. Per the germline V gene, CDR1 is LGHDT and CDR2 is YNNKEL (reference sequence). CDR3: CASSQVPSDQYF.

The rearrangement uses TRBV10-2 and TRBJ2-1; there is no DNA to check the TCRdb D call of TRBD2. CDR1 and CDR2 (germline): WSHSY, SAAADI. The CDR3 covers 16 residues. The CDR3 here is CASSGGTSGGAGEQFF.

V gene TRBV7-2 combines with J gene TRBJ2-7. Germline CDR1 is SGHTA and CDR2 is FQGNSA. This CDR3 is built from 14 residues. CDR3 loop: CASSSAGNAYEQYF.

The V gene is TRBV5-4, the J gene TRBJ2-2. Germline V CDR1 and CDR2: SGHNT, YYREEE (reference sequence). The CDR3 consists of 15 residues. The CDR3 reads CASTWTSGYTGELFF.